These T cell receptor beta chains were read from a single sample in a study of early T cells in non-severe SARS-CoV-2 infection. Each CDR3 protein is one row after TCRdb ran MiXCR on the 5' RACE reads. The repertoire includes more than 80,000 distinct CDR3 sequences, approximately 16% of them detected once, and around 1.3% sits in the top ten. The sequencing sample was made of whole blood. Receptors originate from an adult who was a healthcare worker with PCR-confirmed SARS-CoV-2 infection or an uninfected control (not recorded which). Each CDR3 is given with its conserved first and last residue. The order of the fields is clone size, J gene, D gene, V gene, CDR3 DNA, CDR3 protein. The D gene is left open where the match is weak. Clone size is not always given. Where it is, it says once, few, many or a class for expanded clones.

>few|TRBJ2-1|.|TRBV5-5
TGTGCCAGCAGCTTGCTCTCTAGCTCCTACAATGAGCAGTTCTTC
CASSLLSSSYNEQFF
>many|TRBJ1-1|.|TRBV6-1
TGTGCCAGCAGTGAAGCGATCGGGCGGTACTTTGAAGCTTTCTTT
CASSEAIGRYFEAFF
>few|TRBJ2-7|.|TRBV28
TGTGCCAGCACCCTTGGAGAGAACTCCTACGAGCAGTACTTC
CASTLGENSYEQYF
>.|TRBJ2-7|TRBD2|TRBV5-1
TGCGCCAGCAGCCCGGGCCTTAGCGGGAGGACCAACGAGCAGTACTTC
CASSPGLSGRTNEQYF
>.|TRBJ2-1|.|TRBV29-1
TGCAGCGTTGAAGGGGCTAGCAAAGGGAATGAGCAGTTCTTC
CSVEGASKGNEQFF
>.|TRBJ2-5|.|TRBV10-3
TGTGCCATCAGTGCAGGTGGGGACCAAGAGACCCAGTACTTC
CAISAGGDQETQYF
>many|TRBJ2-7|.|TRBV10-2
TGCGCCAGCAGTGAGTATGGCTACGAGCAGTACTTC
CASSEYGYEQYF
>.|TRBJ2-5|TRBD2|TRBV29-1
TGCCCAACCGCGGGGGTAAACGGTCAAGAGACCCAGTACTTC
CPTAGVNGQETQYF
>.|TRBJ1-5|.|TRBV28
TGTGCCAGCAGTTTATGGCGTCAGCCCCAGCATTTT
CASSLWRQPQHF
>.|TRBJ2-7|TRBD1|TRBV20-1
TGCAGTGCTAGGAGTGCGGGACAGGGGGCTTACGAGCAGTACTTC
CSARSAGQGAYEQYF
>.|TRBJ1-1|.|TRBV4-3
TGCGCCAGCAGCCAAGACGAGGGCCGAACTGAAGCTTTCTTT
CASSQDEGRTEAFF
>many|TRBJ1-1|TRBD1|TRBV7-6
TGTGCCAGCAGCTTAACAGGGGATACTGAAGCTTTCTTT
CASSLTGDTEAFF
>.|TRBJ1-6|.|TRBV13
TGTGCCAGCAGTACCGACAGAGATTCACCCCTCCACTTT
CASSTDRDSPLHF
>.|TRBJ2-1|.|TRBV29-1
TGCAGCGTTCCATCACTCGGGAATGAGCAGTTCTTC
CSVPSLGNEQFF
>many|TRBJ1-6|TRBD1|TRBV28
TGTGCCAGCTCCCCTCTGGGGCAGGGGGCAAATTCACCCCTCCACTTT
CASSPLGQGANSPLHF
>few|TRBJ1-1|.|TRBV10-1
TGCGCCAGCAGTGAGTCTACGGGGACGGGGAGTGAAGCTTTCTTT
CASSESTGTGSEAFF
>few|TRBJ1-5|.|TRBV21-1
TGTGCCAGCAGCAAAGCGCGGAGGGGATGCCAGCCCCAGCATTTT
CASSKARRGCQPQHF
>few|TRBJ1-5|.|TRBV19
TGTGCCAGTAGTATCGGAGGACAGCCCCAGCATTTT
CASSIGGQPQHF
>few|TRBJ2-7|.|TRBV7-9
TGTGCCAGCAGCTTAGTTCTAGCCGAGGAGCAGTACTTC
CASSLVLAEEQYF
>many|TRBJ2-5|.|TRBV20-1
TGCAGTGGGCAGGTGGCCGGGGGCCTCCAAGAGACCCAGTACTTC
CSGQVAGGLQETQYF
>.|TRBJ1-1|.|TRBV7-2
TGTGCCAGCAGCTATAGTATGAACACTGAAGCTTTCTTT
CASSYSMNTEAFF
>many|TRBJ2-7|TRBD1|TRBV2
TGTGCCAGCCGCCCTACTCCCGGGACAGGGTCCTACGAGCAGTACTTC
CASRPTPGTGSYEQYF
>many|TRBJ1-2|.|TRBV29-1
TGCAGCGTTGTGGGGACAAACTATGGCTACACCTTC
CSVVGTNYGYTF
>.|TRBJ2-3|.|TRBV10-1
TGCGCCAGCAGTGTGGTGGGGGCCCCTAGCACAGATACGCAGTATTTT
CASSVVGAPSTDTQYF
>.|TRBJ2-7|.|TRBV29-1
TGCAGCGTCGGAAGGGACGGACCCTACGAGCAGTACTTC
CSVGRDGPYEQYF
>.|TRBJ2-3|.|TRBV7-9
TGTGCCAGCAGCTTACGGTTCGCTAGTTCTACAGATACGCAGTATTTT
CASSLRFASSTDTQYF
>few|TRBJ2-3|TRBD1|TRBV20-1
TGCAGTGCCCCGGGACAGGCCTCGGGTCTCCTAGGCGATACGCAGTATTTT
CSAPGQASGLLGDTQYF
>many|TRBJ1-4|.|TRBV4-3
TGCGCCAGCAGCCAAGATACGAGGGCAGCTAATGAAAAACTGTTTTTT
CASSQDTRAANEKLFF
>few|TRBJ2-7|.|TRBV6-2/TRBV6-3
TGTGCCAGCAGTACCGGACTACCTACAATCTCCTACGAGCAGTACTTC
CASSTGLPTISYEQYF
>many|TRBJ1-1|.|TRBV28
TGTGCCAGCAGCCGATACACGGCCGGCACTGAAGCTTTCTTT
CASSRYTAGTEAFF